A single sample gave rise to the 15 T cell receptor beta chains below, sequenced in a study of blood T cell repertoires in COVID-19. Data came from immunoSEQ multiplex PCR; TCRdb stores just in-frame clones and leaves some out. The table shows under 300,000 clones, with roughly 90% occurring only once. Sequenced sample: peripheral blood. The origin of the receptors is a woman between 25 and 40 years old with active or convalescent COVID-19.

The CDR3 sequence: CASRGTNGYTF. CDR3 nucleotides: TGTGCCAGCAGGGGGACTAATGGCTACACCTTC. The chain uses TRBV5-4 and TRBJ1-2; possibly TRBD1 for D (5 bases). Germline CDR1 reads SGHNT; CDR2 reads YYREEE (reference sequence). The CDR3 contains 11 residues. With 5 bases removed from V and 6 bases from J, the gap between germline ends came to 8 bases. Together with reference TRBV5-4 and TRBJ1-2, the CDR3 gives the full variable domain: ETGVTQSPTHLIKTRGQQVTLRCSSQSGHNTVSWYQQALGQGPQFIFQYYREEENGRGNFPPRFSGLQFPNYSSELNVNALELDDSALYLCASRGTNGYTFGSGTRLTVV.

CDR3 in amino acids: CASSWDRSGANVLTF. In DNA form, the CDR3 reads TGTGCCAGCAGTTGGGACAGATCTGGGGCCAACGTCCTGACTTTC. The rearrangement links TRBV2 to TRBJ2-6; 7 nucleotides agree with TRBD1. The CDR3 is 15 amino acids. Germline CDR1 and CDR2: SNHLY and FYNNEI. The J segment lost 1 base and the V segment lost 5 bases, leaving 2 bases of the junction unmatched.

This chain joins TRBV27 and TRBJ2-7, with a tentative D call TRBD2 (6 bases). Per germline, CDR1 MNHEY and CDR2 SMNVEV (reference sequence). Trimming removed 5 bases at V and 0 bases at J, with 17 bases between. The CDR3 covers 16 residues. CDR3 sequence (DNA): TGTGCCAGCAGTCCCTCCTCGGGGGAGAGCTCCTACGAGCAGTACTTC. Its translation is CASSPSSGESSYEQYF.

The chain couples TRBV7-3 to TRBJ1-1, with D tentatively TRBD1 (6 bases). From germline, CDR1 is SGHTA and CDR2 FQGTGA. Trimming left V 5 bases short and J 2 bases short, with 9 bases between. The CDR3 is 13 amino acids. CDR3 loop: CASSRTANTEAFF. The CDR3 nucleotides read TGTGCCAGCAGCCGGACAGCCAACACTGAAGCTTTCTTT. Complete variable domain (other parts from reference TRBV7-3 and TRBJ1-1): GAGVSQTPSNKVTEKGKYVELRCDPISGHTALYWYRQSLGQGPEFLIYFQGTGAADDSGLPNDRFFAVRPEGSVSTLKIQRTERGDSAVYLCASSRTANTEAFFGQGTRLTVV.

The rearrangement uses TRBV7-2 and TRBJ1-5; 10 bases line up with TRBD1. Unmatched junction bases numbered 3, after V lost 4 bases and J lost 3 bases. Germline CDR1 and CDR2: SGHTA and FQGNSA. This CDR3 comprises 15 residues. CDR3 sequence reads: CASSSTGGPNQPQHF. The DNA of the CDR3 is TGTGCCAGCAGCTCGACAGGGGGCCCCAATCAGCCCCAGCATTTT.

The V call is TRBV7-9, the J call TRBJ2-3; D possibly corresponds to TRBD2 (6 bases). The germline CDR1 and CDR2 sequences are SEHNR and FQNEAQ (reference sequence). Trimming removed 1 base at V and 1 base at J, with 9 bases between. This CDR3 region has 15 residues. This chain's CDR3 is CASSLGGDRTDTQYF. CDR3 coding DNA: TGTGCCAGCAGCTTAGGCGGGGATCGCACAGATACGCAGTATTTT. Drawing the rest from reference TRBV7-9 and TRBJ2-3, the complete variable domain is DTGVSQNPRHKITKRGQNVTFRCDPISEHNRLYWYRQTLGQGPEFLTYFQNEAQLEKSRLLSDRFSAERPKGSFSTLEIQRTEQGDSAMYLCASSLGGDRTDTQYFGPGTRLTVL.

This chain uses TRBV29-1 with TRBJ1-2; D is possibly TRBD1 (5 bases). Between the trimmed V and J ends, which lost 3 bases and 3 bases, there was a span of 11 bases. CDR1 is SQVTM and CDR2 is ANQGSEA in the germline V gene. CDR3 length equals 13 residues. The CDR3 coding sequence is TGCAGCGTTGACAGGGTATACGACTATGGCTACACCTTC. Residues: CSVDRVYDYGYTF. Based on the CDR3 plus reference TRBV29-1 and TRBJ1-2, the full variable domain is SAVISQKPSRDICQRGTSLTIQCQVDSQVTMMFWYRQQPGQSLTLIATANQGSEATYESGFVIDKFPISRPNLTFSTLTVSNMSPEDSSIYLCSVDRVYDYGYTFGSGTRLTVV.

V usage is TRBV3-1 (or the pseudogene TRBV3-2) and J usage is TRBJ2-1; weak D call: TRBD1 (5 bases). This CDR3 comprises 15 residues. Germline V lookup: CDR1 LGHDT, CDR2 YNNKEL (reference sequence). V was shortened by 1 base and J by 9 bases, with 16 bases between the two germline ends. The CDR3 reads CASSQGGAPIFEQFF. The CDR3 DNA sequence: TGTGCCAGCAGCCAAGGGGGCGCCCCTATTTTTGAGCAGTTCTTC.

The J gene is TRBJ1-5, the V gene TRBV6-5; TRBD1 matches 9 bases. V trimming: 2 bases; J trimming: 5 bases; junction bases outside the gene matches: 1. Germline values: CDR1 MNHEY, CDR2 SVGAGI. CDR3 size: 14 residues. DNA for the CDR3: TGTGCCAGCAGTTACAGGACAGGGGATCAGCCCCAGCATTTT. Translating it yields CASSYRTGDQPQHF.

The chain couples TRBV5-8 to TRBJ2-2; D gene ambiguous. Trimming shortened V by 0 bases and J by 4 bases, and 16 bases separated the two germline ends. CDR3 length: 17 amino acids. Germline assignment: CDR1 SGHTS and CDR2 YDEGEE. This CDR3 is CASSLGLDAQSTGELFF. The CDR3 DNA sequence: TGTGCCAGCAGCTTGGGGCTAGACGCGCAGTCCACCGGGGAGCTGTTTTTT.

The CDR3 DNA sequence: TGTGCCAGCAGCTTGGGACAGGGCCCCTTAGTGAATGAGCAGTTCTTC. Its protein product is CASSLGQGPLVNEQFF. The V call is TRBV7-2, the J call TRBJ2-1; TRBD1 aligns across 9 bases. This CDR3 contains 16 residues. In germline, CDR1 is SGHTA, CDR2 FQGNSA. J gave up 7 bases and V 3 bases, and 10 bases lay outside the gene matches.

The chain combines TRBV19 with TRBJ1-2, with D unresolved. Germline values: CDR1 LNHDA, CDR2 SQIVND (reference sequence). Trimming cost V 3 bases and J 5 bases, with 13 bases left between them. The CDR3 loop spans 14 amino acids. CDR3 protein: CASSIDREIYGYTF. As DNA, the CDR3 is TGTGCCAGTAGTATCGACCGGGAGATTTATGGCTACACCTTC.

The CDR3 protein is CASREGTVSGNTIYF. The CDR3 coding sequence is TGTGCCAGTAGAGAGGGGACAGTCTCTGGAAACACCATATATTTT. The V and J genes are TRBV19 and TRBJ1-3, with 7 positions matching TRBD1. V shed 6 bases and J 0 bases; nucleotides not matched to a gene: 5. Germline V gives CDR1 LNHDA, CDR2 SQIVND (reference sequence). This CDR3 is 15 amino acids long.

This sequence joins TRBV5-4 and TRBJ2-5; the D is unclear. CDR3 length: 14 amino acids. Germline V gene sequence: CDR1 SGHNT, CDR2 YYREEE (reference sequence). Trimming took 0 bases from V and 1 from J, leaving 7 bases between them. The CDR3 loop reads CASSLGQFQETQYF. CDR3 sequence (DNA): TGTGCCAGCAGCTTGGGGCAGTTCCAAGAGACCCAGTACTTC.

The chain employs TRBV29-1 and TRBJ2-3; D is possibly TRBD2 (7 bases). Germline CDR1 and CDR2: SQVTM and ANQGSEA. The ends were cut back, 6 bases at V and 6 bases at J, with 22 bases in the middle. The CDR3 contains 15 residues. The CDR3 DNA reads as TGCAGCGTCGGGTTGAACGGGGGGACATGGGATACGCAGTATTTT. Amino acid sequence: CSVGLNGGTWDTQYF.